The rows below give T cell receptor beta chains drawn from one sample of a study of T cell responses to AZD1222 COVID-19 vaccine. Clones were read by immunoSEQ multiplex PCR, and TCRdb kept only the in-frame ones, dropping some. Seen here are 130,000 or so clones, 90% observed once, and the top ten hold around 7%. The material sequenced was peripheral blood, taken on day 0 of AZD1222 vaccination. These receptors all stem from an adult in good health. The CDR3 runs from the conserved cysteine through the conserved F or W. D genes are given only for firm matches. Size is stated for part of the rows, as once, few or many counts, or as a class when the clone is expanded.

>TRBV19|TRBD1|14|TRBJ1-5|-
CASTGTGGGQPQHF
TGTGCCAGTACCGGGACAGGTGGGGGTCAGCCCCAGCATTTT
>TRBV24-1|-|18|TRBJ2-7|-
CATRTISPPPDRFGEQYF
TGTGCCACCAGGACGATTTCCCCTCCCCCAGACCGTTTCGGGGAGCAGTACTTC
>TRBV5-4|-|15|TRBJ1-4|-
CASSLNRAVNEKLFF
TGTGCCAGCAGCTTGAACAGGGCCGTTAATGAAAAACTGTTTTTT
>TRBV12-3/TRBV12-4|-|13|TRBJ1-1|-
CASSFEENTEAFF
TGTGCCAGCAGTTTCGAGGAGAACACTGAAGCTTTCTTT
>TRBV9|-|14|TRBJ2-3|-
CASSVELATDTQYF
TGTGCCAGCAGCGTTGAGCTTGCGACAGATACGCAGTATTTT
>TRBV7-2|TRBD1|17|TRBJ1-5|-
CASSVRRQGAGNQPQHF
TGTGCCAGCAGCGTCCGACGACAGGGGGCAGGCAATCAGCCCCAGCATTTT
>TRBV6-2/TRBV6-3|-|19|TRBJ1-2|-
CASSYSFLKLQGSNYGYTF
TGTGCCAGCAGTTACTCGTTTCTTAAGTTGCAAGGCAGCAACTATGGCTACACCTTC
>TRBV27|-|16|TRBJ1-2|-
CASSLTGGRTFYGYTF
TGTGCCAGCAGTTTAACGGGAGGAAGAACTTTCTATGGCTACACCTTC
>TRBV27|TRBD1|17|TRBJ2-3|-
CASSLLTTGAGPDTQYF
TGTGCCAGCAGTTTGCTGACAACAGGGGCCGGACCAGATACGCAGTATTTT
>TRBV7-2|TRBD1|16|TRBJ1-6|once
CASSLAKTGAGSPLHF
TGTGCCAGCAGCTTAGCGAAGACAGGGGCTGGGTCACCCCTCCACTTT
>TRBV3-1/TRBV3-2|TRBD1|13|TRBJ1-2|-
CASSQVEGTGDTF
TGTGCCAGCAGCCAAGTGGAAGGGACAGGAGACACCTTC
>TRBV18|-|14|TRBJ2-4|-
CASSPGLAKNIQYF
TGTGCCAGCTCACCAGGTCTGGCCAAAAACATTCAGTACTTC
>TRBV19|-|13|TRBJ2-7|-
CASSIAGPYEQYF
TGTGCCAGTAGTATAGCGGGACCCTACGAGCAGTACTTC
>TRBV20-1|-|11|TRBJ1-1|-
CSATRGGFAFF
TGCAGTGCTACCAGGGGCGGTTTTGCTTTCTTT
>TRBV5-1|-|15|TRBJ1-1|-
CASSLGEGLNTEAFF
TGCGCCAGCAGCTTGGGGGAGGGGCTGAACACTGAAGCTTTCTTT
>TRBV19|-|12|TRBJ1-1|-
CASNTGLNEAFF
TGTGCCAGTAATACAGGGTTGAATGAAGCTTTCTTT
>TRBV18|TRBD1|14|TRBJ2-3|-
CASSPGQGGDTQYF
TGTGCCAGCTCACCAGGACAGGGAGGAGATACGCAGTATTTT
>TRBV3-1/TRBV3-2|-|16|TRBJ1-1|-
CASSPPVSLGNTEAFF
TGTGCCAGCAGCCCCCCAGTTAGTCTGGGGAACACTGAAGCTTTCTTT
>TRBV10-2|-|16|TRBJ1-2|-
CASSEGGGARNYGYTF
TGCGCCAGCAGTGAGGGGGGGGGAGCCAGGAACTATGGCTACACCTTC
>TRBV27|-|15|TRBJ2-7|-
CASSRLTDGSGKEYF
TGTGCCAGCAGTCGATTGACAGACGGTTCAGGGAAAGAGTACTTC
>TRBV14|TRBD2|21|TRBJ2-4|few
CASSQDPPSGGPFLAKNIQYF
TGTGCCAGCAGCCAAGATCCCCCTAGCGGGGGCCCCTTCTTAGCCAAAAACATTCAGTACTTC
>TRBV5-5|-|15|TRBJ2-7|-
CASSLLGPGGYEQYF
TGTGCCAGCAGCTTGTTAGGGCCTGGGGGCTACGAGCAGTACTTC
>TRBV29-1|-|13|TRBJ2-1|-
CSVDFKGRDEQFF
TGCAGCGTTGATTTTAAGGGAAGGGATGAGCAGTTCTTC
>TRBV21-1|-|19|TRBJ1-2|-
CASSILPGNTRDFKYGYTF
TGTGCCAGCAGCATTCTCCCCGGGAACACTCGGGACTTTAAGTATGGCTACACCTTC
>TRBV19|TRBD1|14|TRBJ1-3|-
CASSTTGAGNTIYF
TGTGCCAGTAGTACGACAGGGGCTGGAAACACCATATATTTT
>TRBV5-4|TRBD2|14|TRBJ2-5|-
CASSLGLDVETQYF
TGTGCCAGCAGCCTAGGACTAGATGTGGAGACCCAGTACTTC
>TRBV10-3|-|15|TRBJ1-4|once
CAITQGVVTNEKLFF
TGTGCCATCACGCAGGGTGTAGTAACTAATGAAAAACTGTTTTTT
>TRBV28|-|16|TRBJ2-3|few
CASSPRDSSPADTQYF
TGTGCCAGCAGTCCAAGAGATTCTAGCCCGGCAGATACGCAGTATTTT
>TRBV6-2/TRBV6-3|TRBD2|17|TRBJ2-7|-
CASSYGTSGRSSYEQYF
TGTGCCAGCAGTTACGGGACTAGCGGGAGGAGCTCCTACGAGCAGTACTTC
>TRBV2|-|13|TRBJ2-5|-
CASSGQIQETQYF
TGTGCCAGCAGTGGACAGATCCAAGAGACCCAGTACTTC
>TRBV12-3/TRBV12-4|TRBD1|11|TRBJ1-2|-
CAIDRGYGYTF
TGTGCCATCGACAGGGGCTATGGCTACACCTTC
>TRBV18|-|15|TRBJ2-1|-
CASSLGQTRVNEQFF
TGTGCCAGCTCACTTGGACAGACGAGGGTCAATGAGCAGTTCTTC
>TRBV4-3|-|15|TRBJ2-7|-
CASSAQPGPGYEQYF
TGCGCCAGCAGCGCCCAGCCGGGACCCGGATACGAGCAGTACTTC